This T cell receptor (beta chain) was observed in a study of vaccination effects on CD4 cells after COVID-19. Study-wide background: Each participant received a vaccine that was either BNT162b2 or mRNA-1273, given as two doses. Study-wide findings and caveats: Marked contraction was observed in infection-induced and vaccine-induced clones late after vaccination. In the study, convalescent patients were few, and early post-infection timepoints were absent.

Antigen-specific CD4+ T cells were first expanded with viral peptide pools by the ViraFEST assay and only then sequenced. CD4+ T cells were isolated after approximately 10 days of culture. Nucleocapsid antibodies were negative in the vaccine recipients, who had never had SARS-CoV-2 infection. Here immunoSEQ multiplex PCR was the method, and the copy in TCRdb shows in-frame clones only, minus some. This table has more than 30,000 clones, about 66% appearing once. A note on this clone: What it recognizes is unknown.

The CDR3 is made up of 14 amino acids. V lost 6 bases, J lost 7 bases, and 19 bases lay in between. Germline V lookup: CDR1 MNHEY, CDR2 SMNVEV (reference sequence). The sequencing here drew on CD4+ T cells from PBMCs cultured with HCoV-OC43 spike peptides, taken before COVID-19 vaccination. The subset denotes: HCoV-OC43 spike overlapping peptide pool stimulation. This receptor was taken from a human donor who received a COVID-19 vaccine. This chain connects TRBV27 to TRBJ2-7; possible D gene TRBD1, 6 bases. The CDR3 bases are TGTGCCAGCAGAACCGGGACAAACATAAGGGAGCAGTACTTC. Translating gives CASRTGTNIREQYF.